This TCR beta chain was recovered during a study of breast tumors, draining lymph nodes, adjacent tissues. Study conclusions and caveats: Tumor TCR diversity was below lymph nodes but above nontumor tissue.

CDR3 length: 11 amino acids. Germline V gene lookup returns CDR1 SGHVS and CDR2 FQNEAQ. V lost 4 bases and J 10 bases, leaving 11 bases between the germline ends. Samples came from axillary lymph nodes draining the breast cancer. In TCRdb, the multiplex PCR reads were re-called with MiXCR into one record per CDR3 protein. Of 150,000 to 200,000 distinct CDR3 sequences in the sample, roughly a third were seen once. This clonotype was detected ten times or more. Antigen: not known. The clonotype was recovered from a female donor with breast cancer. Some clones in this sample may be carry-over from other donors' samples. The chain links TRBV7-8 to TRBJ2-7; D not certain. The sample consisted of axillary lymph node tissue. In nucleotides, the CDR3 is TGTGCCAGCAGCTGGTCGGCGGATCAGTACTTC. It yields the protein CASSWSADQYF.